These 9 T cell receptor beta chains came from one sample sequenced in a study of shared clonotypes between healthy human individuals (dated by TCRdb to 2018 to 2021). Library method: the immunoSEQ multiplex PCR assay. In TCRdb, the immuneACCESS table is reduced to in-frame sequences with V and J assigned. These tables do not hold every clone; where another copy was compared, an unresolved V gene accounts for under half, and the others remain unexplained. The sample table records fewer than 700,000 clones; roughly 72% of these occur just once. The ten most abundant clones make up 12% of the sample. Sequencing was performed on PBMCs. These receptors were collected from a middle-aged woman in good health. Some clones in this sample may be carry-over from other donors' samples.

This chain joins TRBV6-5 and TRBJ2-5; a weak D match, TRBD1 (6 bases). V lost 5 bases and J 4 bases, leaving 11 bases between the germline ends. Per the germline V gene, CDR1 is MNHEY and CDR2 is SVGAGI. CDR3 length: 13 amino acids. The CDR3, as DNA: TGTGCCAGCAGTATGGTGGGGGCAGAGACCCAGTACTTC. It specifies CASSMVGAETQYF.

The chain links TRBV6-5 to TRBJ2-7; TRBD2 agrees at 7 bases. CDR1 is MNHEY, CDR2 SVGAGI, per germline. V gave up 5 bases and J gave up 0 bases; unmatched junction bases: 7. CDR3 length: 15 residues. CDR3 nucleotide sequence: TGTGCCAGCAGTGGGCCGGGACTACTCTCCTACGAGCAGTACTTC. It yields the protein CASSGPGLLSYEQYF.

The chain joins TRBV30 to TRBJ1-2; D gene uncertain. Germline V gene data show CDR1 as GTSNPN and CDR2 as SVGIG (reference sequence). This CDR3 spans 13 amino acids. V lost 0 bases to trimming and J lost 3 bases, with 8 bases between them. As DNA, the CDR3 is TGTGCCTGGAGTGTATCACTGGACTATGGCTACACCTTC. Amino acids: CAWSVSLDYGYTF.

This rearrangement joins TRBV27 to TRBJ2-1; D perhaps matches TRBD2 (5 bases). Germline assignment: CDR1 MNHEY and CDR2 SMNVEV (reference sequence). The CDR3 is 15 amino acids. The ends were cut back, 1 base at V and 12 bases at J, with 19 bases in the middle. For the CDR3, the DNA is TGTGCCAGCAGTTTATTTGGCAGGCCGGGAATGGGGCAGTTCTTC. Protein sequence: CASSLFGRPGMGQFF.

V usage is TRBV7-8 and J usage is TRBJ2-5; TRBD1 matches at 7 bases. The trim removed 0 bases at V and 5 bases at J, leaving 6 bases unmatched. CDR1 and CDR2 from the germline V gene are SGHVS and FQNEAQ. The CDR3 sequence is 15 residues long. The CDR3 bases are TGTGCCAGCAGCTTAGCGAGACAGGGTGGGGAGACCCAGTACTTC. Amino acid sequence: CASSLARQGGETQYF.

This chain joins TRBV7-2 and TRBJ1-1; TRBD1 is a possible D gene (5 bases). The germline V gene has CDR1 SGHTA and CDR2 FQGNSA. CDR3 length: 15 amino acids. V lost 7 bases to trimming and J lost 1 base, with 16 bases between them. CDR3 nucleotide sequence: TGTGCCAGCACCGAGACCGGGGCAGGGAACACTGAAGCTTTCTTT. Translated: CASTETGAGNTEAFF.

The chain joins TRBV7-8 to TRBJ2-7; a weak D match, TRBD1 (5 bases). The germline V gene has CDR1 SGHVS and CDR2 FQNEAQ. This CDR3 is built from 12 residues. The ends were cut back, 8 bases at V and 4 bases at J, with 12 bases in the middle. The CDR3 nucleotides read TGTGCCAGCTCCGGACATCGATACGAGCAGTACTTC. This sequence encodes CASSGHRYEQYF.

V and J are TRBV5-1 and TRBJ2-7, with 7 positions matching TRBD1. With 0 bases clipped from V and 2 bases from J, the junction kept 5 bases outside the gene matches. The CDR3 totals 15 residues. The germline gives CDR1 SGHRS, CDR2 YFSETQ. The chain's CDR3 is CASSLGDSTAYEQYF. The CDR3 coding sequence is TGCGCCAGCAGCTTGGGGGACAGCACAGCCTACGAGCAGTACTTC.

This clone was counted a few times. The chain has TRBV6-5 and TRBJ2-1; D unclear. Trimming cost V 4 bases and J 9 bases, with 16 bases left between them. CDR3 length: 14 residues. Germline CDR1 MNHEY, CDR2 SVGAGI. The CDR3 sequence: CASSSLGPHGEQFF. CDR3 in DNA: TGTGCCAGCAGTTCCCTTGGACCGCACGGTGAGCAGTTCTTC.